This entry lists 26 T cell receptor beta chains sequenced from one sample in a study of cytomegalovirus exposure and HLA in healthy donors. The protocol was immunoSEQ multiplex PCR, while the TCRdb copy is restricted to in-frame clones and leaves out a portion. The table records about 120,000 clones, approximately 89% of them present only once. The sample consisted of PBMCs. The receptors derive from a woman between 18 and 29 years old in good health and CMV-seronegative.

J is TRBJ2-7 and V is TRBV6-1; D possibly corresponds to TRBD1 (6 bases). Germline V gives CDR1 MNHNS, CDR2 SASEGT. Trimming pared 0 bases from V and 7 bases from J, leaving 19 bases between. This CDR3 has 16 amino acids. The CDR3 sequence is CASSEARGITLWEQYF. The DNA of the CDR3 is TGTGCCAGCAGTGAAGCAAGGGGGATTACCCTTTGGGAGCAGTACTTC.

This rearrangement joins TRBV9 to TRBJ2-3; 8 nucleotides match TRBD2. Losses at the gene ends were 0 bases for V and 5 bases for J; bases not matched to a gene: 8. The CDR3 is 16 amino acids. Germline V gene lookup returns CDR1 SGDLS and CDR2 YYNGEE. This chain's CDR3 is CASSVDRGGRLDTQYF. DNA of the CDR3: TGTGCCAGCAGCGTAGACCGGGGGGGCCGATTAGATACGCAGTATTTT.

The gene calls are TRBV6-1 and TRBJ1-6, with 8 bases fitting TRBD1. Germline V gene lookup returns CDR1 MNHNS and CDR2 SASEGT. V gave up 1 base and J gave up 4 bases; unmatched junction bases: 9. There are 18 residues in the CDR3. CDR3 nucleotides: TGTGCCAGCAGTGAAGACGGAACCGGGACAGGTTATAATTCACCCCTCCACTTT. Protein sequence: CASSEDGTGTGYNSPLHF.

The chain carries TRBV14 and TRBJ2-3, with a possible D match to TRBD1 (6 bases). CDR1 SGHDN and CDR2 FVKESK come from the germline V gene. This CDR3 spans 16 amino acids. V was pared by 3 bases and J by 4 bases, with 17 bases between. The CDR3 loop reads CASSHLTQGRADTQYF. The CDR3 DNA is TGTGCCAGCAGCCACCTTACCCAGGGGCGGGCAGATACGCAGTATTTT.

V usage is TRBV19 and J usage is TRBJ1-4, with D hard to call. With 2 bases removed from V and 6 bases from J, the gap between germline ends came to 13 bases. Germline CDR1 and CDR2: LNHDA and SQIVND (reference sequence). This CDR3 contains 15 residues. The CDR3: CASSIRPRWDEKLFF. CDR3 sequence (DNA): TGTGCCAGTAGTATACGGCCCAGGTGGGATGAAAAACTGTTTTTT. Based on the CDR3 plus reference TRBV19 and TRBJ1-4, the full variable domain is DGGITQSPKYLFRKEGQNVTLSCEQNLNHDAMYWYRQDPGQGLRLIYYSQIVNDFQKGDIAEGYSVSREKKESFPLTVTSAQKNPTAFYLCASSIRPRWDEKLFFGSGTQLSVL.

This chain connects TRBV5-1 to TRBJ2-1; weak D call: TRBD2 (6 bases). CDR1 and CDR2 (germline): SGHRS, YFSETQ. This CDR3 is built from 15 residues. Deletions cut 3 bases from V and 2 bases from J, with 12 bases between. The CDR3 reads CASSWRGPPYNEQFF. The CDR3 DNA is TGCGCCAGCAGCTGGAGGGGCCCCCCCTACAATGAGCAGTTCTTC.

The V gene is TRBV6-5, the J gene TRBJ1-2; TRBD1 matches 8 bases. The CDR3 runs 16 residues. Germline V gives CDR1 MNHEY, CDR2 SVGAGI. Losses at the gene ends were 3 bases for V and 4 bases for J; bases not matched to a gene: 10. The CDR3 nucleotides are TGTGCCAGCAGTTATTCGACAGGGGAAACGGGCTATGGCTACACCTTC. This sequence encodes CASSYSTGETGYGYTF.

The J gene is TRBJ1-1, the V gene TRBV27; maybe TRBD1 (5 bases). The CDR3 sequence is 13 residues long. The V gene lost 6 bases and the J gene lost 3 bases, with 11 bases spanning the gap. Germline values: CDR1 MNHEY, CDR2 SMNVEV (reference sequence). The CDR3 region is CASSFREDTEAFF. In DNA, the CDR3 is TGTGCCAGCAGCTTCAGGGAGGACACTGAAGCTTTCTTT.

The V and J genes are TRBV10-3 and TRBJ2-7, with TRBD2 matching over 9 bases. The J segment lost 4 bases and the V segment lost 11 bases, leaving 9 bases of the junction unmatched. This CDR3 contains 13 residues. In germline, CDR1 is ENHRY, CDR2 SYGVKD. The CDR3 DNA follows: TGTGCCGCCAGACTAGCGGCTTCGTACGAGCAGTACTTC. Its protein is CAARLAASYEQYF.

J is TRBJ1-1 and V is TRBV27; 11 bases agree with TRBD1. The CDR3 is 17 residues long. Trimming removed 0 bases from V and 2 bases from J; junction bases left unmatched: 5. CDR1 MNHEY and CDR2 SMNVEV come from the germline V gene (reference sequence). The CDR3 DNA reads as TGTGCCAGCAGTTTATCGAGGGACAGGGGGATAAACACTGAAGCTTTCTTT. This sequence encodes CASSLSRDRGINTEAFF.

The chain links TRBV6-5 to TRBJ1-1, with unresolved D. V gave up 2 bases and J gave up 3 bases, with 10 bases separating them. The CDR3 runs to 14 residues. CDR1 MNHEY and CDR2 SVGAGI come from the germline V gene. DNA of the CDR3: TGTGCCAGCAGTTACGGGTTCGGGTACACTGAAGCTTTCTTT. Its protein is CASSYGFGYTEAFF.

The chain has TRBV2 and TRBJ1-1, with a possible D match to TRBD1 (5 bases). Germline loops: CDR1 SNHLY, CDR2 FYNNEI. The CDR3 sequence is 14 residues long. The V end was cut by 10 bases, the J end by 0 bases, with 15 bases between. For the CDR3, the DNA is TGTGCCACGAAGACAGTCACTCTGAACACTGAAGCTTTCTTT. This codes for CATKTVTLNTEAFF.

The J gene is TRBJ1-6, the V gene TRBV10-1; maybe TRBD1 (5 bases). The CDR3 length is 12 residues. V was clipped by 3 bases and J by 8 bases, with 5 bases between them. Germline CDR1 reads WNHNN; CDR2 reads SYGVQD (reference sequence). The CDR3 region is CASSEGDSPLHF. For the CDR3, the DNA is TGCGCCAGCAGTGAAGGGGATTCACCCCTCCACTTT.

This clone was counted a few times. J is TRBJ2-2 and V is TRBV5-1; perhaps TRBD1 as D (6 bases). The CDR3 totals 16 residues. V was cut by 2 bases and J by 5 bases, with 16 bases left in between. Germline V gives CDR1 SGHRS, CDR2 YFSETQ. The DNA of the CDR3 is TGCGCCAGCAGCTTCCAAGGGCAGGGGCGAACCGGGGAGCTGTTTTTT. Translated: CASSFQGQGRTGELFF.

This rearrangement joins TRBV19 to TRBJ2-3; 12 nucleotides match TRBD2. Germline-derived CDR1 and CDR2 are LNHDA and SQIVND (reference sequence). Trimming took 5 bases from V and 1 from J; bases not matched to a gene: 7. There are 17 residues in the CDR3. The CDR3 nucleotides are TGTGCCAGTAGTTCTAGCGGGGGGGCATGGGGCACAGATACGCAGTATTTT. Translating gives CASSSSGGAWGTDTQYF.

The CDR3 here is CASSLEWGGAFF. The CDR3, as DNA: TGTGCCAGCAGCTTAGAGTGGGGGGGAGCTTTCTTT. The chain employs TRBV11-2 and TRBJ1-1; D is possibly TRBD1 (5 bases). The CDR3 spans 12 residues. V lost 0 bases, J lost 10 bases, and 9 bases lay in between. Looked up from germline, CDR1 is SGHAT and CDR2 is FQNNGV.

This sequence joins TRBV5-1 and TRBJ2-5; 7 nucleotides agree with TRBD1. CDR3 length: 14 residues. Trimming removed 3 bases from V and 2 bases from J; junction bases left unmatched: 4. The germline CDR1 and CDR2 sequences are SGHRS and YFSETQ. Written as DNA, the CDR3 is TGCGCCAGCAGCTGGTGGGGACAGCAAGAGACCCAGTACTTC. The encoded protein is CASSWWGQQETQYF. Looking up the rest from reference TRBV5-1 and TRBJ2-5 gives the full variable domain: KAGVTQTPRYLIKTRGQQVTLSCSPISGHRSVSWYQQTPGQGLQFLFEYFSETQRNKGNFPGRFSGRQFSNSRSEMNVSTLELGDSALYLCASSWWGQQETQYFGPGTRLLVL.

CDR3 loop: CASSLLDSGFYEQYF. CDR3 DNA: TGCGCCAGCAGCCTTTTGGATAGCGGGTTCTACGAGCAGTACTTC. The V call is TRBV5-1, the J call TRBJ2-5; 7 nucleotides match TRBD2. The J call is in doubt because the DNA end fits TRBJ2-7 better. CDR1 and CDR2 from the germline V gene are SGHRS and YFSETQ. This CDR3 has 15 amino acids.

The V call is TRBV5-1, the J call TRBJ1-2; TRBD1 agrees at 8 bases. The trim removed 3 bases at V and 8 bases at J, leaving 3 bases unmatched. Germline lookup yields CDR1 SGHRS and CDR2 YFSETQ. The CDR3 runs 12 residues. This chain's CDR3 is CASSYGQGGYTF. In nucleotides, the CDR3 is TGCGCCAGCAGCTACGGACAGGGCGGCTACACCTTC.

The V call is TRBV6-5, the J call TRBJ2-4; 7 bases agree with TRBD2. The J segment lost 9 bases and the V segment lost 0 bases, leaving 8 bases of the junction unmatched. The CDR3 contains 15 residues. Germline loops: CDR1 MNHEY, CDR2 SVGAGI. In DNA, the CDR3 is TGTGCCAGCAGTTACTCGGGGGGGGTTAGTGTCATTCAGTACTTC. This gives the protein CASSYSGGVSVIQYF.

The V and J genes are TRBV6-5 and TRBJ2-7; the D gene is possibly TRBD2 (5 bases). Germline V gene lookup returns CDR1 MNHEY and CDR2 SVGAGI. With 6 bases removed from V and 6 bases from J, the gap between germline ends came to 18 bases. This CDR3 comprises 14 residues. The CDR3, as DNA: TGTGCCAGCAGCCCCACCCCTATCGGAGGCGAGCAGTACTTC. Translation gives CASSPTPIGGEQYF.

Written as DNA, the CDR3 is TGTGCCATCAGTGAGTCGCGGGGGGCCCTCCAAGAGACCCAGTACTTC. Protein: CAISESRGALQETQYF. V and J are TRBV10-3 and TRBJ2-5; 8 bases line up with TRBD2. V gave up 0 bases and J gave up 1 base; unmatched junction bases: 4. There are 16 residues in the CDR3. Germline lookup yields CDR1 ENHRY and CDR2 SYGVKD.

This chain uses TRBV29-1 with TRBJ1-3; TRBD1 might be the D (6 bases). The CDR3 runs 13 residues. Trimming removed 2 bases from V and 7 bases from J, with 12 bases in between. Germline V gene sequence: CDR1 SQVTM, CDR2 ANQGSEA. The CDR3, as DNA: TGCAGCGTTGAACAGGGGTCAGGGAACACCATATATTTT. This gives the protein CSVEQGSGNTIYF.

The chain couples TRBV9 to TRBJ2-1; 8 bases align to TRBD2. The germline V gene has CDR1 SGDLS and CDR2 YYNGEE. The CDR3 length is 15 residues. V was pared by 2 bases and J by 5 bases, with 6 bases of the junction left unmatched. The CDR3 bases are TGTGCCAGCAGCGTTCCCGGGGGGGTCCACAATGAGCAGTTCTTC. This codes for CASSVPGGVHNEQFF.

The chain recombines TRBV18 with TRBJ1-4; perhaps TRBD1 as D (5 bases). The CDR3 is 13 amino acids. The germline V and J ends were trimmed by 4 bases and 5 bases, with 8 bases remaining between them. Germline lookup yields CDR1 KGHSH and CDR2 LQKENI. The CDR3 is CASSQGLNEKLFF. The CDR3 bases are TGTGCCAGCTCACAGGGGTTGAATGAAAAACTGTTTTTT.

V is TRBV4-1 and J is TRBJ2-5; 11 nucleotides align to TRBD1. Trimming at V came to 6 bases and at J to 5 bases, leaving 8 bases not matched to a gene. CDR1 and CDR2 (germline): MGHRA, YSYEKL. This CDR3 is 15 amino acids long. The CDR3 protein is CASRHPGQGGETQYF. The CDR3 coding sequence is TGCGCCAGCAGACACCCGGGACAGGGGGGGGAGACCCAGTACTTC.